Each of the 18 T cell receptor beta chains below was sequenced from the same sample in a study of regulatory T cells in long-lasting Graves disease. Assembly of TCR beta libraries relied on iRepertoire HTBI primers together with Arm-PCR of CDR3 regions. TCRdb re-called the multiplex PCR reads with MiXCR, one entry per CDR3 protein. The data show 390,000 or so distinct CDR3 sequences, roughly 24% seen once. Indicated time point: persistent/refractory GD, antithyroid drugs over 5 years with positive TRAb. After RNA was extracted from PBMCs, the TCR library was made from it. Material: peripheral blood mononuclear cells (PBMCs), obtained when the disease was refractory, from a patient treated with antithyroid drugs. The source of these receptors is a woman between 40 and 55 years old with Graves disease.

J is TRBJ2-2 and V is TRBV28; TRBD1 agrees at 7 bases. CDR3 size: 16 residues. The V gene end was trimmed by 4 bases and the J gene end by 5 bases; junction bases not matched to a gene: 10. CDR1 and CDR2 (germline): MDHEN, SYDVKM. As DNA, the CDR3 is TGTGCCAGCAGTTCCCCGGGACAGCAAACGACCGGGGAGCTGTTTTTT. This gives the protein CASSSPGQQTTGELFF.

This clonotype was counted only a few times. The CDR3 sequence is CASSWTANSPLHF. CDR3 sequence (DNA): TGTGCCAGTAGTTGGACAGCCAATTCACCCCTCCACTTT. The V call is TRBV19, the J call TRBJ1-6; D might be TRBD1 (6 bases). The V gene lost 5 bases and the J gene lost 7 bases, with 9 bases spanning the gap. This CDR3 contains 13 residues. CDR1 is LNHDA and CDR2 is SQIVND in the germline V gene (reference sequence).

This clonotype was seen more than once but under ten times. The chain recombines TRBV6-1 with TRBJ2-7; 7 positions agree with TRBD2. V dropped 4 bases and J dropped 3; count of bases not matched to a gene: 9. The CDR3 spans 15 residues. CDR1 and CDR2 from the germline V gene are MNHNS and SASEGT. CDR3 sequence reads: CASSGGRMGLYEQYF. In DNA, the CDR3 is TGTGCCAGCAGTGGCGGGAGAATGGGGCTCTACGAGCAGTACTTC.

Remarks on this clonotype: With a much larger clone just one base away, this may be a read error. The chain uses TRBV20-1 and TRBJ2-7; 15 positions match TRBD2. CDR1 and CDR2 from the germline V gene are DFQATT and SNEGSKA (reference sequence). After removal of 5 bases from V and 7 bases from J, the junction contained 15 bases not matched to a gene. The CDR3 loop spans 17 amino acids. The CDR3 DNA reads TGCAGTGCTGGGGGACTAGCGGGAGGTGCAGTGTTTGAGGAGCAGTACTTC. Its translation: CSAGGLAGGAVFEEQYF.

The chain carries TRBV27 and TRBJ1-2; D unclear. Germline V gene sequence: CDR1 MNHEY, CDR2 SMNVEV (reference sequence). V dropped 8 bases and J dropped 3 bases, with 10 bases sitting between them. The CDR3 runs to 12 residues. For the CDR3, the DNA is TGTGCCAGCTCGGGCCGATACTATGGCTACACCTTC. It is translated as CASSGRYYGYTF.

This clonotype was counted only a few times. The chain uses TRBV7-9 and TRBJ2-1; 9 nucleotides line up with TRBD2. The J segment lost 7 bases and the V segment lost 3 bases, leaving 4 bases of the junction unmatched. The germline gives CDR1 SEHNR, CDR2 FQNEAQ (reference sequence). The CDR3 consists of 14 residues. The CDR3 DNA follows: TGTGCCAGCAGCTTGCGGGAGGGTGGGAATGAGCAGTTCTTC. Translating gives CASSLREGGNEQFF. Together with reference TRBV7-9 and TRBJ2-1, the CDR3 gives the full variable domain: DTGVSQNPRHKITKRGQNVTFRCDPISEHNRLYWYRQTLGQGPEFLTYFQNEAQLEKSRLLSDRFSAERPKGSFSTLEIQRTEQGDSAMYLCASSLREGGNEQFFGPGTRLTVL.

The CDR3 region has the DNA TGTGCCAGCAGCTTGTATCGGCTAGCGGGAGGACTTGGGGAGCTGTTTTTT. This gives the protein CASSLYRLAGGLGELFF. The chain employs TRBV5-8 and TRBJ2-2; 11 bases agree with TRBD2. V lost 1 base and J lost 8; bases outside the gene matches: 10. The CDR3 runs 17 residues. Germline V lookup: CDR1 SGHTS, CDR2 YDEGEE.

This clonotype has at least ten counts. This chain joins TRBV2 and TRBJ2-5, with TRBD2 as a possible D gene (6 bases). This CDR3 spans 14 amino acids. The germline V gene encodes CDR1 SNHLY and CDR2 FYNNEI. V dropped 9 bases and J dropped 0 bases, with 14 bases sitting between them. The CDR3 loop is CASNSRGNQETQYF. DNA of the CDR3: TGTGCCAGTAATTCCCGGGGGAACCAAGAGACCCAGTACTTC.

In its sample, this clonotype was seen a few times. This chain uses TRBV4-1 with TRBJ1-1; tentative D call: TRBD1 (5 bases). This CDR3 is built from 13 residues. V was pared by 0 bases and J by 9 bases, with 11 bases between. From germline, CDR1 is MGHRA and CDR2 YSYEKL. The CDR3 sequence: CASSQDSAGKAFF. CDR3 bases: TGCGCCAGCAGCCAAGATTCGGCAGGGAAAGCTTTCTTT.

V and J are TRBV9 and TRBJ2-7; D is uncertain. The CDR3 consists of 17 residues. Trimming removed 5 bases from V and 5 bases from J, with 26 bases in between. Per germline, CDR1 SGDLS and CDR2 YYNGEE. This CDR3 reads CASSPLEVERPKDEQYF. CDR3 DNA: TGTGCCAGCAGTCCCCTTGAGGTTGAGAGGCCGAAAGACGAGCAGTACTTC. Based on the CDR3 plus reference TRBV9 and TRBJ2-7, the full variable domain is DSGVTQTPKHLITATGQRVTLRCSPRSGDLSVYWYQQSLDQGLQFLIQYYNGEERAKGNILERFSAQQFPDLHSELNLSSLELGDSALYFCASSPLEVERPKDEQYFGPGTRLTVT.

Ten or more counts support this clonotype. The chain is built from TRBV28 and TRBJ2-5; D unclear. V was pared by 6 bases and J by 2 bases, with 16 bases between. In germline, CDR1 is MDHEN, CDR2 SYDVKM. CDR3 length: 15 amino acids. CDR3 sequence: CASSSLWGRQETQYF. As DNA, the CDR3 is TGTGCCAGCAGCTCCCTTTGGGGTCGGCAAGAGACCCAGTACTTC.

In its sample, this clonotype was seen many times. The chain has TRBV28 and TRBJ1-1; D unresolved. The CDR3 runs 12 residues. Trimming left V 2 bases short and J 8 bases short, with 9 bases between. Per germline, CDR1 MDHEN and CDR2 SYDVKM. CDR3 loop: CASSLPRDEAFF. For the CDR3, the DNA is TGTGCCAGCAGTTTACCCCGCGACGAAGCTTTCTTT.

This clonotype was picked up a small number of times. In nucleotides, the CDR3 is TGTGCCAGCAGTTTATCTTTGGGGGCCGGGGAGCTGTTTTTT. Protein product: CASSLSLGAGELFF. The chain couples TRBV27 to TRBJ2-2; D tentatively fits TRBD1 or TRBD2 (5 bases each). CDR1 is MNHEY, CDR2 SMNVEV, per germline (reference sequence). Trimming took 0 bases from V and 6 from J, leaving 8 bases between them. CDR3 length: 14 amino acids.

This clonotype is a singleton in its sample. The chain recombines TRBV20-1 with TRBJ2-1; 9 nucleotides agree with TRBD2. CDR1 and CDR2 from the germline V gene are DFQATT and SNEGSKA (reference sequence). The CDR3 has 14 amino acids. Trimming at V came to 5 bases and at J to 7 bases, leaving 9 bases not matched to a gene. This CDR3 reads CSAGGTSLGNEQFF. As DNA, the CDR3 is TGCAGTGCTGGGGGGACTAGCTTAGGTAATGAGCAGTTCTTC.

This clonotype was recorded at least ten times. The rearrangement joins TRBV28 to TRBJ2-7; TRBD2 matches at 13 bases. Germline CDR1 is MDHEN and CDR2 is SYDVKM. This CDR3 region has 15 residues. The trim removed 11 bases at V and 4 bases at J, leaving 11 bases unmatched. For the CDR3, the DNA is TGTGCCTCCCACGGAGGACTAGCGGGAGTGTACGAGCAGTACTTC. As protein: CASHGGLAGVYEQYF.

This chain links TRBV9 with TRBJ2-3; D unresolved. The CDR3 is 14 residues long. Per germline, CDR1 SGDLS and CDR2 YYNGEE. The V end lost 0 bases, the J end lost 0 bases, and 5 bases lay between the germline ends. The CDR3 spells CASSVGASTDTQYF. Written as DNA, the CDR3 is TGTGCCAGCAGCGTAGGGGCTAGCACAGATACGCAGTATTTT.

As DNA, the CDR3 is TGCGCCAGCAGCCAGCTCGCAGATACGCAGTATTTT. Translating gives CASSQLADTQYF. The rearrangement uses TRBV4-1 and TRBJ2-3; the D is unclear. Between the trimmed V and J ends, which lost 3 bases and 4 bases, there was a span of 5 bases. The CDR3 runs 12 residues. Germline values: CDR1 MGHRA, CDR2 YSYEKL.

The chain is built from TRBV7-8 and TRBJ2-3, with a possible D match to TRBD2 (5 bases). V was shortened by 2 bases and J by 0 bases, with 12 bases between the two germline ends. CDR1 is SGHVS and CDR2 is FQNEAQ in the germline V gene. The CDR3 spans 16 residues. CDR3 DNA: TGTGCCAGCAGCTTATTAACTAGGGCGAGCACAGATACGCAGTATTTT. This gives the protein CASSLLTRASTDTQYF.